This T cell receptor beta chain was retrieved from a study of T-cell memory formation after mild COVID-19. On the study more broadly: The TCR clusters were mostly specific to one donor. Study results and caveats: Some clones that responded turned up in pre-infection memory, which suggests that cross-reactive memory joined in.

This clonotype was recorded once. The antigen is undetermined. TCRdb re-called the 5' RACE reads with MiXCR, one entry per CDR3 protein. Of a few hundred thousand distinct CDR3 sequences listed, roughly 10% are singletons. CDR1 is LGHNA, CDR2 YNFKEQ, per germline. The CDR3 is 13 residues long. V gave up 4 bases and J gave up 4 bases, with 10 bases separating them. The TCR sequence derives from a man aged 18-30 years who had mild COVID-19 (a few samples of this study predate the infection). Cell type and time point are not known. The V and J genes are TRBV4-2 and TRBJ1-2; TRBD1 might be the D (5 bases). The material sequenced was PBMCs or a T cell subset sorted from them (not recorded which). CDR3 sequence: CASSPDRIYGYTF. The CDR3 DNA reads TGTGCCAGCAGCCCTGACAGAATCTATGGCTACACCTTC.